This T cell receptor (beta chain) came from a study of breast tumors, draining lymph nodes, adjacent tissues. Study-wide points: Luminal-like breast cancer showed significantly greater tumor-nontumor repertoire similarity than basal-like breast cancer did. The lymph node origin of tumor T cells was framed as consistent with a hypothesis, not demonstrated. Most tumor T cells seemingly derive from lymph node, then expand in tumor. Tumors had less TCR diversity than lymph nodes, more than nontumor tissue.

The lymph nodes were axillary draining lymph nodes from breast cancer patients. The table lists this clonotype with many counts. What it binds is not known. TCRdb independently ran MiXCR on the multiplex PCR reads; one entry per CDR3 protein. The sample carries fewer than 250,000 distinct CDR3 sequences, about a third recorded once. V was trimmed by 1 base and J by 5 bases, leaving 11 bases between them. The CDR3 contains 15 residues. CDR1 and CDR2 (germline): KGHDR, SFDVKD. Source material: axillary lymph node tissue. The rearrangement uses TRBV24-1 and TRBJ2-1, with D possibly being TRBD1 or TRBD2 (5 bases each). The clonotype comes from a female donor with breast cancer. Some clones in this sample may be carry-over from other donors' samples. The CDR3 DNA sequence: TGTGCCACCAGTGATTTCGGGACCGAACACAATGAGCAGTTCTTC. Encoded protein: CATSDFGTEHNEQFF.